This T cell receptor beta chain was recorded in a study of CD8+ T cells in alopecia areata. Study-level findings and limits: Possibly because of HLA-related factors, TCR sharing was less clear across patients than in mice. The study also sequences resident alphabeta T cells of normal skin in scalp samples. Normal scalp had lower clonality than lesional scalp, with alopecia totalis/universalis lesions showing this most strongly.

TCR sequencing used cDNA made by reverse transcription of extracted RNA. Measured with immunoSEQ multiplex PCR; TCRdb has only the in-frame clones, and not every one. The sample yields roughly 110,000 clones, 84% seen once. As for this clone: What it binds is not known.

The ends were cut back, 2 bases at V and 0 bases at J, with 5 bases in the middle. In germline, CDR1 is SGHAT, CDR2 FQNNGV. This CDR3 has 13 residues. Treatment of the sample: oral pan-JAK inhibitor, 5-10 mg twice daily. The material was CD8+ T cells sorted from blood, obtained at week 24, from a patient treated with tofacitinib. V and J are TRBV11-2 and TRBJ2-7; D ambiguous. The TCR originated in a human donor with alopecia areata. The CDR3 is CASSLQFSYEQYF. The CDR3 DNA is TGTGCCAGCAGCTTACAGTTCTCCTACGAGCAGTACTTC.